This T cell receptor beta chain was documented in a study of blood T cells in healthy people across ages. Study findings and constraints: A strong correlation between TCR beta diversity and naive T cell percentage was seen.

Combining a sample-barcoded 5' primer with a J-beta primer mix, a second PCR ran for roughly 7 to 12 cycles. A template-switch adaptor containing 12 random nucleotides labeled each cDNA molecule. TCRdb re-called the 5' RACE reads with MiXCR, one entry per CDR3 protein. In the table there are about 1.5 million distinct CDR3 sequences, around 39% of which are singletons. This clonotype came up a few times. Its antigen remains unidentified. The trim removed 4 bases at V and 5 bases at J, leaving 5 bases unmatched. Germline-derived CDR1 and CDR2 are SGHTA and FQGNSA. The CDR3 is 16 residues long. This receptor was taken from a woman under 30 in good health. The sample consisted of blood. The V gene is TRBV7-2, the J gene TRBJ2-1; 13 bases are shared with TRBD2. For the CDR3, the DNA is TGTGCCAGCAGCTGGACCGGGACTAGCGGGAACAATGAGCAGTTCTTC. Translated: CASSWTGTSGNNEQFF.